This T cell receptor (beta chain) was profiled in a study of CD8 T cells in ankylosing spondylitis. The V segment lost 0 bases and the J segment 11 bases; nucleotides outside the gene matches: 16. The CDR3 is made up of 17 amino acids. CDR1 and CDR2 (germline): SGDLS, YYNGEE. Findings and limits, study-wide: Previous work reported some of these motif variants in the synovial fluid and blood of reactive arthritis. Disease-linked clones were CD8+ and relatively rare in peripheral blood. Reportedly, matched ankylosing spondylitis synovial fluid was significantly enriched for disease-linked clones. A motif of fewer than ten highly homologous TCR beta variants was seen as apparently characteristic of ankylosing spondylitis blood.

Scientists made TCR beta libraries using quantitative 5'-RACE with molecular barcodes. MiXCR, applied by TCRdb to the 5' RACE reads, yields one record per CDR3 protein. The top ten hold less than 15% of the sample, which has more than 300,000 distinct CDR3 sequences, 8% seen once. This clonotype was found a few times. Its antigen remains unknown. Material for sequencing was blood, either unsorted or a sorted T cell fraction (not recorded which). The TCR comes from a male donor with ankylosing spondylitis. This chain links TRBV9 with TRBJ1-1; TRBD1 matches at 10 bases. CDR3 residues: CASSVDPTGTGAMRAFF. Written as DNA, the CDR3 is TGTGCCAGCAGCGTAGATCCAACGGGGACAGGGGCTATGAGGGCTTTCTTT.